This T cell receptor (beta chain) was captured by sequencing in a study of cytomegalovirus exposure and HLA in healthy donors. Use of 60 Vbeta and 13 Jbeta primers characterized the PCR. Profiling relied on immunoSEQ multiplex PCR, and the TCRdb table lists in-frame clones only, not all of them. The sample lists some 80,000 clones, 60% to 85% occurring once. The V gene lost 3 bases and the J gene lost 3 bases, with 8 bases spanning the gap. Germline-derived CDR1 and CDR2 are SQVTM and ANQGSEA. CDR3 size: 12 residues. Sequenced: PBMCs. The chain is built from TRBV29-1 and TRBJ1-1; D ambiguous. The TCR sequence derives from a man between 18 and 29 years old in good health and CMV-seropositive. The CDR3 nucleotides are TGCAGCGTTGATAATTCGGACACTGAAGCTTTCTTT. It codes for CSVDNSDTEAFF.